This T cell receptor beta chain is drawn from a study of T cells in women clearing cervical HPV infection. Turning to the study itself: Case blood was drawn when the lesion was first found; control blood after infection became undetectable. For cases, blood was sampled a median approximately 150 days after lesion detection, interquartile range roughly 90 to 210 days.

As concerns this clone: The sequence runs out 3 residues before the end of the CDR3; the remainder is reconstructed from the germline J gene.

All donors had a single incident cervical HPV16 infection, not prevalent. Trimming stripped 5 bases from V and 0 bases from J, with 16 bases between. Germline loops: CDR1 GTSNPN, CDR2 SVGIG (reference sequence). The CDR3 totals 15 residues. Clones were sequenced by immunoSEQ multiplex PCR, and TCRdb holds only the in-frame ones, with some missing. The sample spans about 29,000 clones; the ten largest clones claim around 2.8%. This chain uses TRBV30 with TRBJ1-1, with unresolved D. The material sequenced was blood buffy coat. This receptor was identified in a woman aged 18-69 years with a cervical HPV16 infection that either progressed to CIN3+ or cleared (not recorded which). Here the CDR3 reads CAWDGLGRLNTEAFF. CDR3 DNA (partial): TGTGCCTGGGATGGTCTGGGCAGATTGAACACTGAA.